Included here is one TCR beta chain sequence, with context. Antigen specificity is unknown. The data were obtained in a study of CD4 T cells in relation to SARS-CoV-2 and coronaviruses. Study-wide points: Each donor contributed either pre-pandemic or post-infection samples, not both. According to naive versus memory sequencing, detected responses are memory recall, not newly primed.

The unexposed donors gave CD4+ T cells in about 2010-2019, prior to COVID-19. Naive and memory CD4+ T cells came from enriched cryopreserved PBMCs. TCRdb keeps only in-frame clones here, not all; method: immunoSEQ multiplex PCR. The sample lists 60,000 to 75,000 clones, more than 80% occurring once. The CDR3 loop spans 14 amino acids. The V and J ends lost 2 bases and 11 bases, in that order; junction bases with no gene match: 11. CDR1 SGHRS and CDR2 YFSETQ come from the germline V gene. The V and J genes are TRBV5-1 and TRBJ2-5, with 8 nucleotides matching TRBD1. The source is a human donor in good health. Input material: naive CD4+ T cells from PBMCs. Sample subset: naive CD4+ T cells isolated by negative enrichment. CDR3 loop: CASSLLELQGEQYF. CDR3 sequence (DNA): TGCGCCAGCAGCTTATTAGAATTACAGGGGGAACAGTACTTC.